This T cell receptor (beta chain) derives from a study of T cell repertoires in cytomegalovirus infection. On the study more broadly: Public TCR beta signatures marked donors with CMV infection and the matching HLA. Study-wide results and limits: Clonotypes of TCR beta that were HLA-C-restricted and CMV-specific dominated the ex vivo response. Summed public TCR beta family frequency identified CMV carriers bearing the relevant HLA.

The germline CDR1 and CDR2 sequences are SQVTM and ANQGSEA. This CDR3 comprises 14 residues. V gave up 7 bases and J gave up 1 base; unmatched junction bases: 6. This clonotype was observed many times. The target antigen is unknown. MiXCR, run by TCRdb on the reads, gives a single entry per CDR3 protein. The sample shows under 600,000 distinct CDR3 sequences, about 15% of them seen only once. Specimen: CD8+ T cells from PBMCs. The source is a human donor in good health (CMV status not recorded). Some clones in this sample may be carry-over from other donors' samples. The V call is TRBV29-1, the J call TRBJ2-7, with 11 positions matching TRBD2. This CDR3 is CSAVGLAESYEQYF. CDR3 DNA sequence: TGCAGCGCTGTGGGACTAGCGGAATCCTACGAGCAGTACTTC.